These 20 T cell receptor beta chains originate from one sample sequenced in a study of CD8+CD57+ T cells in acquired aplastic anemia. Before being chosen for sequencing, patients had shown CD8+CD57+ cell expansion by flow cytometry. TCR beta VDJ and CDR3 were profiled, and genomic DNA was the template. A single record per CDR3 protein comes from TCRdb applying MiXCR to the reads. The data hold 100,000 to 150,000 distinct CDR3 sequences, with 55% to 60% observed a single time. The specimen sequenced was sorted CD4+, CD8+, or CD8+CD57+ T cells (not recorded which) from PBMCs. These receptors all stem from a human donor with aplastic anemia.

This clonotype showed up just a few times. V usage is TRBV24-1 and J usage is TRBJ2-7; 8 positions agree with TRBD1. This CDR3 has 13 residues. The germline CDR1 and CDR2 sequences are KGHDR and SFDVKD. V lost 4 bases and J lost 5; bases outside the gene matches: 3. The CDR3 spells CATSDPTGDEQYF. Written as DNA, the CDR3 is TGTGCCACCAGTGACCCGACAGGGGACGAGCAGTACTTC.

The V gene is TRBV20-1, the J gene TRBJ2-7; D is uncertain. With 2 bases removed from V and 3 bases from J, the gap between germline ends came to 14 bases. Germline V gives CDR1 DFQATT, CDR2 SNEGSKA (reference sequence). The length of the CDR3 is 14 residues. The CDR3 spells CSARPPGRGYEQYF. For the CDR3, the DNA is TGCAGTGCTAGACCCCCTGGGCGAGGCTACGAGCAGTACTTC.

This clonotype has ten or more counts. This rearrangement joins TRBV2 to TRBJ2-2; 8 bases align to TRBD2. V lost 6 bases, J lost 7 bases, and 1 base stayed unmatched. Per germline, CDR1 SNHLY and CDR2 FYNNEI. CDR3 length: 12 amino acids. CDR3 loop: CASSGGVGELFF. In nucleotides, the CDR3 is TGTGCCAGCAGCGGGGGGGTCGGGGAGCTGTTTTTT.

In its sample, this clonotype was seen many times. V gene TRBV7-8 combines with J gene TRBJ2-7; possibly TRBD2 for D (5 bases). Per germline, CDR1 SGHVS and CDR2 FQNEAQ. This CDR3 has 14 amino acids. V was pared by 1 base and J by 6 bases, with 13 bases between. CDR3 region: CASSLGSGSGEQYF. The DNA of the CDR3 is TGTGCCAGCAGCTTAGGTTCGGGCAGCGGCGAGCAGTACTTC.

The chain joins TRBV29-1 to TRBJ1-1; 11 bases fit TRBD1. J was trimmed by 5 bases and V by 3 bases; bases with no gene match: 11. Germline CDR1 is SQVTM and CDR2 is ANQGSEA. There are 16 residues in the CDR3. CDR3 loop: CSVDLEARDRGTEAFF. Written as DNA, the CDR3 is TGCAGCGTTGATCTGGAAGCCAGGGACAGGGGGACTGAAGCTTTCTTT.

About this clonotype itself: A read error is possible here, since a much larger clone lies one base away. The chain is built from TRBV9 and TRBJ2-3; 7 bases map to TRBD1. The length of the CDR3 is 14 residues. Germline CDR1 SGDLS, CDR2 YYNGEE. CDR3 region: CASSDKTGTDTHYF. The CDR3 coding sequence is TGTGCCAGCAGCGATAAGACAGGGACAGATACGCATTATTTT.

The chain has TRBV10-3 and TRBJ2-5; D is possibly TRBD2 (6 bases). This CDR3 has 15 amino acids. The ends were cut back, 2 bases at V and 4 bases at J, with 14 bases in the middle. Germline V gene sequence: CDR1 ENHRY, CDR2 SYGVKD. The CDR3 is CAISEGTGGRETQYF. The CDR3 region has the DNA TGTGCCATCAGTGAGGGGACTGGGGGGAGAGAGACCCAGTACTTC.

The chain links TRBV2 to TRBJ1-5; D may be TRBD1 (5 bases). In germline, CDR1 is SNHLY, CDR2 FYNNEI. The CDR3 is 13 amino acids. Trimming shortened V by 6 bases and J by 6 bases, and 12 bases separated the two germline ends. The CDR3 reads CASRSQGSQPQHF. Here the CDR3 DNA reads TGTGCCAGCAGAAGCCAGGGAAGTCAGCCCCAGCATTTT. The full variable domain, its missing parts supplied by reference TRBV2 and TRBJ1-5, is EPEVTQTPSHQVTQMGQEVILRCVPISNHLYFYWYRQILGQKVEFLVSFYNNEISEKSEIFDDQFSVERPDGSNFTLKIRSTKLEDSAMYFCASRSQGSQPQHFGDGTRLSIL.

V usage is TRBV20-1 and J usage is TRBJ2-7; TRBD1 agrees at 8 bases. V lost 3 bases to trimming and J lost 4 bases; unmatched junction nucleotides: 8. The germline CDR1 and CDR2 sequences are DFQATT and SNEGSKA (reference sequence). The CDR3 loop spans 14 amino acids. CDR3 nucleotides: TGCAGTGCTAGGCCCGGGACAGGAGTTTACGAGCAGTACTTC. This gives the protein CSARPGTGVYEQYF.

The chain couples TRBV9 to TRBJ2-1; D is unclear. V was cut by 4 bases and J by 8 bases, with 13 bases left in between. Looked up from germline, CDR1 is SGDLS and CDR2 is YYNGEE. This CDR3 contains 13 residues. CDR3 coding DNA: TGTGCCAGCAGCCAAGCTGGGTACTATGAGCAGTTCTTC. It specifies CASSQAGYYEQFF.

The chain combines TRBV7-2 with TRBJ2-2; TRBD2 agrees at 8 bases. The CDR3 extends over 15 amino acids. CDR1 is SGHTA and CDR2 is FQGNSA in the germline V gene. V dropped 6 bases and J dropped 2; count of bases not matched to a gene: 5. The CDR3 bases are TGTGCCAGCAGGATAAGCGGGGGAAACACCGGGGAGCTGTTTTTT. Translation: CASRISGGNTGELFF.

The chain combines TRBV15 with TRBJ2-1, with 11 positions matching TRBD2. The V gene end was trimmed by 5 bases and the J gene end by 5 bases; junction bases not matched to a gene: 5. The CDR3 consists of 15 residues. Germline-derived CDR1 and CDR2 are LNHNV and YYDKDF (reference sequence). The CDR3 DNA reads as TGTGCCACCAGCTCAGGACTAGCGGGCAACAATGAGCAGTTCTTC. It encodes CATSSGLAGNNEQFF.

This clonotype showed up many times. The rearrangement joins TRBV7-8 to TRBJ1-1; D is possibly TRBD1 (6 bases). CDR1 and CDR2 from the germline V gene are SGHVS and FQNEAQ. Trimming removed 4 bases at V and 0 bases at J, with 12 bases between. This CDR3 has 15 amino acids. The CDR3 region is CASSSAGTLNTEAFF. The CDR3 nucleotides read TGTGCCAGCAGCTCCGCCGGGACACTGAACACTGAAGCTTTCTTT.

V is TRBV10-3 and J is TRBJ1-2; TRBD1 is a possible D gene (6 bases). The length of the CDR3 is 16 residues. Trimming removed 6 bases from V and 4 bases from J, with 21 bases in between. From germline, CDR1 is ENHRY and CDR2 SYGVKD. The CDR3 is CAIRLNAGGQLYGYTF. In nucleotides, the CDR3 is TGTGCCATCAGACTAAACGCGGGTGGACAGCTCTATGGCTACACCTTC.

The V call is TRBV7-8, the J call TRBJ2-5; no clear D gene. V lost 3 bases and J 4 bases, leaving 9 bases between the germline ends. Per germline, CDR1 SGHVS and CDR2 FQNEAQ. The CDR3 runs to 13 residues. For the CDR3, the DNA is TGTGCCAGCAGCTTTTGGGGTAGAGAGACCCAGTACTTC. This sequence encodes CASSFWGRETQYF.

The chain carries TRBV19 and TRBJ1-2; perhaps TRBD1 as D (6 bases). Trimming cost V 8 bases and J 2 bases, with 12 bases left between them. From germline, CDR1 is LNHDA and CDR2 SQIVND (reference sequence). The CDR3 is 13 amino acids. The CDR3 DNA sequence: TGTGCCAGTTGCCGGGACATAAACTATGGCTACACCTTC. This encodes CASCRDINYGYTF.

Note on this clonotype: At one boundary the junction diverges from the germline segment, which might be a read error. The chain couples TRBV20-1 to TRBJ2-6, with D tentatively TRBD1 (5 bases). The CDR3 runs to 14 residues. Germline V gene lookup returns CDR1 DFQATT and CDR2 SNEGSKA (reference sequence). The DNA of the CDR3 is TGCAGTGCTAGAGAAGGGTTTGGGGCCAACGTTCTGACTTTC. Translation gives CSAREGFGANVLTF.

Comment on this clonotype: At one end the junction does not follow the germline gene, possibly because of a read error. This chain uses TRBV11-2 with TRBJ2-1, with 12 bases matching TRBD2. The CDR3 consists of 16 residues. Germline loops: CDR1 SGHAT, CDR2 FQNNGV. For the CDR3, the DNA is TGTACCAGCAGCTTAATGGTACTAGCGGGGGGAGGTGAGCAGTTCTTC. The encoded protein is CTSSLMVLAGGGEQFF. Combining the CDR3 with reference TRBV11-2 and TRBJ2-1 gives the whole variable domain EAGVAQSPRYKIIEKRQSVAFWCNPISGHATLYWYQQILGQGPKLLIQFQNNGVVDDSQLPKDRFSAERLKGVDSTLKIQPAKLEDSAVYLCTSSLMVLAGGGEQFFGPGTRLTVL.

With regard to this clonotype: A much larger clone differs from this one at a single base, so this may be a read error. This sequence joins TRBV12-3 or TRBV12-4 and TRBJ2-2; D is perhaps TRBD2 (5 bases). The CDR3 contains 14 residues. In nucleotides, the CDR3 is TGTGCCAGCAGTTTCTCAGGCAACACCGGGGAGCCGTTTTTT. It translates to CASSFSGNTGEPFF.

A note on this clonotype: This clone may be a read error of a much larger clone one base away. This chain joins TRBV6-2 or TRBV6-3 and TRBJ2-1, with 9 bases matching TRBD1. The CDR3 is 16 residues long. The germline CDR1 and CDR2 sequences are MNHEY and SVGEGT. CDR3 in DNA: TGTGCCAGCAGTTACGCCCCCGGGACAGGGTTCTATGAGCAGTGCTTC. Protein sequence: CASSYAPGTGFYEQCF.